The present TCR beta chain was sequenced within a study of CD8 T cells in ankylosing spondylitis. As the method for making TCR beta libraries, quantitative 5'-RACE with molecular barcodes was used. TCRdb redid the calling of the 5' RACE reads with MiXCR, one entry per CDR3 protein. The repertoire holds about 540,000 distinct CDR3 sequences, with 12% as singletons. Findings and caveats of the study: Reportedly, significant enrichment of disease-linked clones occurred in matched ankylosing spondylitis synovial fluid. A TCR beta motif made of several highly homologous variants seemed typical of ankylosing spondylitis blood. Disease-linked clones bore a CD8+ phenotype and were relatively rare in peripheral blood. Certain motif variants had earlier appeared in reactive arthritis synovial fluid and blood.

The CDR3 runs to 12 residues. Germline CDR1 reads SEHNR; CDR2 reads FQNEAQ (reference sequence). Ten or more counts support this clonotype. The antigen remains unidentified. The source material was blood, either unsorted or a sorted T cell fraction (not recorded which). This clonotype was sampled from a male donor with ankylosing spondylitis. The rearrangement uses TRBV7-9 and TRBJ2-7, with D perhaps matching TRBD1 (6 bases). The DNA of the CDR3 is TGTGCTACCCATGGGGACATACACGAGCAGTACTTC. Protein: CATHGDIHEQYF.